The 4 T cell receptor beta chains reported below all come from one sample, sequenced in a study of blood T cells in healthy people across ages. Using a J-beta primer mix together with a sample-barcoded 5' primer, a second PCR was run for about 7 to 12 cycles. TCRdb reprocessed the 5' RACE reads with MiXCR, giving one entry per CDR3 protein. The sample holds approximately 800,000 distinct CDR3 sequences, around three fifths seen once. The source material was blood. Source of these receptors: a man in his forties or fifties in good health.

The chain is built from TRBV12-3 or TRBV12-4 and TRBJ2-7; a weak D match, TRBD2 (6 bases). The J call may be mistaken, given a closer DNA end match to TRBJ2-1. The CDR3 consists of 18 residues. In DNA form, the CDR3 reads TGTGCCAGCAGTTTAGTCGTTTTCGGAGGGGATCGGGATAGGAAACAGTTCTTC. Protein product: CASSLVVFGGDRDRKQFF.

The chain recombines TRBV4-2 with TRBJ2-1; 8 nucleotides agree with TRBD2. The CDR3 loop spans 17 amino acids. With 4 bases clipped from V and 5 bases from J, the junction kept 13 bases outside the gene matches. Germline CDR1 and CDR2: LGHNA and YNFKEQ. CDR3 protein: CASSRQITSGENNEQFF. In DNA form, the CDR3 reads TGTGCCAGCAGCCGACAAATTACTAGCGGAGAGAACAATGAGCAGTTCTTC.

The V gene is TRBV28, the J gene TRBJ1-6; D may be TRBD1 (6 bases). Trimming pared 5 bases from V and 6 bases from J, leaving 14 bases between. The V gene's germline CDR1 is MDHEN and CDR2 SYDVKM. This CDR3 spans 15 amino acids. The CDR3 DNA reads as TGTGCCAGCAGTCGAACTGGGGGCTTTAATTCACCCCTCCACTTT. It specifies CASSRTGGFNSPLHF.

This clonotype was detected a few times. This chain connects TRBV11-1 to TRBJ2-7; the match to TRBD1 covers 7 bases. Germline V lookup: CDR1 SGHAT, CDR2 FQDESV (reference sequence). This CDR3 has 15 amino acids. J gave up 5 bases and V 3 bases, and 10 bases lay outside the gene matches. This CDR3 reads CASSFGNRGRNEQYF. Here the CDR3 DNA reads TGTGCCAGCAGCTTCGGGAATAGGGGGCGGAACGAGCAGTACTTC.